This TCR beta chain was observed in a study of T cell responses to AZD1222 COVID-19 vaccine. Study information: Second-dose timings of about 4 or about 12 weeks were pooled.

Only in-frame clones appear in the TCRdb table, and some are missing; sequencing was by immunoSEQ multiplex PCR. Of approximately 100,000 clones detected, around 90% appear once; the ten largest clones hold 7% to 10%. Study-wide results and limits: Only a handful of AZD1222 recipients were seropositive at baseline.

Comments on this clone: Antigen specificity is unknown.

The sequence came from an adult in good health. This specimen consisted of peripheral blood, obtained on day 0 of AZD1222 vaccination.

CDR3 DNA: TGCAGCGTTGGAGGATCAGGGGGTGGTGGCTACACCTTC. Protein: CSVGGSGGGGYTF. The chain carries TRBV29-1 and TRBJ1-2; TRBD1 matches at 7 bases. This CDR3 spans 13 amino acids. Germline lookup yields CDR1 SQVTM and CDR2 ANQGSEA. V was clipped by 4 bases and J by 7 bases; unmatched bases: 9.